The next 32 T cell receptor beta chains were all read from a single sample in a study of long-term antiretroviral therapy in people with HIV. Running of the v3.0 immunoSEQ assay took place at survey level. The table came from immunoSEQ multiplex PCR; TCRdb's copy has only in-frame clones and leaves some out. The sample has fewer than 20,000 clones; more than 75% are singletons. The sample here was unsorted PBMCs, taken 6.9 years after starting antiretroviral therapy. These receptors all stem from a man aged 50 to 60 with HIV.

The CDR3, as DNA: TGTGCCAGCAGCACAGACAGAAGCAATCAGCCCCAGCATTTT. Translated: CASSTDRSNQPQHF. The J gene is TRBJ1-5, the V gene TRBV25-1, with D perhaps matching TRBD1 (5 bases). CDR3 length equals 14 residues. V lost 6 bases to trimming and J lost 1 base, with 10 bases between them. Germline V gene sequence: CDR1 MGHDK, CDR2 SYGVNS.

The chain employs TRBV2 and TRBJ1-3; D unclear. This CDR3 contains 14 residues. Germline V lookup: CDR1 SNHLY, CDR2 FYNNEI. V lost 1 base, J lost 0 bases, and 4 bases lay in between. DNA for the CDR3: TGTGCCAGCAGTGAAGACCTCTCTGGAAACACCATATATTTT. Protein: CASSEDLSGNTIYF.

The V and J genes are TRBV29-1 and TRBJ2-7; 12 nucleotides line up with TRBD2. CDR1 is SQVTM and CDR2 is ANQGSEA in the germline V gene. The V and J ends lost 8 bases and 5 bases, in that order; junction bases with no gene match: 7. This CDR3 region has 13 residues. The DNA for the CDR3 is TGCAGCATCAGACTAGCGGGAGCGCACGAGCAGTACTTC. The encoded protein is CSIRLAGAHEQYF.

The V gene is TRBV7-6, the J gene TRBJ2-3, with 9 bases matching TRBD2. With V trimmed by 1 base and J by 6 bases, 8 bases remained unmatched. The CDR3 is 16 amino acids. Germline V CDR1 and CDR2: SGHVS, FNYEAQ. The CDR3 coding sequence is TGTGCCAGCAGCTTAGGGGTGGTGGCGGGAGGGGATACGCAGTATTTT. This gives the protein CASSLGVVAGGDTQYF.

The CDR3 DNA reads TGTGCCAGCAGCTTGGTCAGGGTTTTGGGAGAGCAGTACTTC. Amino acids: CASSLVRVLGEQYF. This chain joins TRBV5-6 and TRBJ2-7; tentatively, D is TRBD1 (5 bases). Germline CDR1 SGHDT, CDR2 YYEEEE. V was pared by 0 bases and J by 7 bases, with 14 bases between. The CDR3 extends over 14 amino acids.

The chain has TRBV7-3 and TRBJ2-3; D remains unclear. Trimming took off 2 bases at V and 4 bases at J, with 19 bases between the two ends. This CDR3 region has 17 residues. Germline loops: CDR1 SGHTA, CDR2 FQGTGA. CDR3 coding DNA: TGTGCCAGCAGCTTAGTGGTTCGACCCCCGGGCTCAGATACGCAGTATTTT. It encodes CASSLVVRPPGSDTQYF.

The rearrangement links TRBV28 to TRBJ2-1; tentatively, D is TRBD2 (6 bases). V lost 6 bases and J lost 0, with 15 bases in between. CDR1 is MDHEN and CDR2 is SYDVKM in the germline V gene. The CDR3 runs to 16 residues. The CDR3 nucleotides are TGTGCCAGCAGCCAGGGAGGCTTAAGCTCCTACAATGAGCAGTTCTTC. Its protein product is CASSQGGLSSYNEQFF.

The V and J genes are TRBV28 and TRBJ2-7; TRBD2 matches 7 bases. Germline assignment: CDR1 MDHEN and CDR2 SYDVKM. Unmatched junction bases numbered 5, after V lost 2 bases and J lost 4 bases. The CDR3 spans 14 residues. DNA for the CDR3: TGTGCCAGCAGTTTACTTACCGGGGGGTACGAGCAGTACTTC. It specifies CASSLLTGGYEQYF.

CDR3 protein: CASSQEEATANQPQHF. The CDR3 DNA follows: TGTGCCAGCAGCCAAGAAGAGGCGACAGCTAATCAGCCCCAGCATTTT. The chain carries TRBV4-2 and TRBJ1-5; weak D call: TRBD1 (5 bases). CDR3 size: 16 residues. Germline-derived CDR1 and CDR2 are LGHNA and YNFKEQ. Trimming shortened V by 0 bases and J by 4 bases, and 13 bases separated the two germline ends.

The CDR3 DNA reads TGTGCCAGCAGTGACGGGACCGACAATGAGCAGTTCTTC. Translation: CASSDGTDNEQFF. This chain joins TRBV2 and TRBJ2-1, with D perhaps assigned TRBD1 or TRBD2 (5 bases each). V lost 3 bases and J lost 5, with 8 bases in between. Germline V gives CDR1 SNHLY, CDR2 FYNNEI. This CDR3 is 13 amino acids long.

This clone appeared a few times. V gene TRBV9 combines with J gene TRBJ1-4, with 10 bases matching TRBD1. This CDR3 spans 15 amino acids. Germline CDR1 reads SGDLS; CDR2 reads YYNGEE. V shed 4 bases and J 2 bases; nucleotides not matched to a gene: 2. CDR3: CASSLTGGTNEKLFF. The CDR3 nucleotides are TGTGCCAGCAGCTTGACAGGGGGCACTAATGAAAAACTGTTTTTT. Filled out from reference TRBV9 and TRBJ1-4, the complete variable domain reads DSGVTQTPKHLITATGQRVTLRCSPRSGDLSVYWYQQSLDQGLQFLIQYYNGEERAKGNILERFSAQQFPDLHSELNLSSLELGDSALYFCASSLTGGTNEKLFFGSGTQLSVL.

The V gene is TRBV7-9, the J gene TRBJ2-7, with D hard to call. Trimming took off 2 bases at V and 4 bases at J, with 6 bases between the two ends. CDR3 length: 12 amino acids. The germline gives CDR1 SEHNR, CDR2 FQNEAQ (reference sequence). The CDR3 DNA reads as TGTGCCAGCAGCTTAATGCAGTACGAGCAGTACTTC. This encodes CASSLMQYEQYF.

The gene calls are TRBV2 and TRBJ1-2, with 10 bases identical to TRBD1. The V segment lost 1 base and the J segment 10 bases; nucleotides outside the gene matches: 3. Germline values: CDR1 SNHLY, CDR2 FYNNEI. The CDR3 length is 13 residues. CDR3 bases: TGTGCCAGCAGTGAAGAGGGACAGGGGTTCTACACCTTC. Translating gives CASSEEGQGFYTF.

The chain recombines TRBV28 with TRBJ1-2; TRBD1 might be the D (6 bases). The CDR3 totals 15 residues. Germline-derived CDR1 and CDR2 are MDHEN and SYDVKM. Trimming cost V 2 bases and J 3 bases, with 13 bases left between them. Written as DNA, the CDR3 is TGTGCCAGCAGTTTAGGAAGGGGACACGACTATGGCTACACCTTC. Its protein product is CASSLGRGHDYGYTF.

This clone was counted a single time. V usage is TRBV7-2 and J usage is TRBJ2-1, with 7 bases identical to TRBD2. V was clipped by 5 bases and J by 2 bases; unmatched bases: 6. The CDR3 sequence is 15 residues long. CDR1 SGHTA and CDR2 FQGNSA come from the germline V gene. The CDR3 spells CASSGAGVAYNEQFF. The CDR3 region has the DNA TGTGCCAGCAGCGGCGCGGGAGTAGCCTACAATGAGCAGTTCTTC.

The chain links TRBV27 to TRBJ2-7; D gene uncertain. This CDR3 is 12 amino acids long. Germline values: CDR1 MNHEY, CDR2 SMNVEV (reference sequence). Deletions cut 8 bases from V and 3 bases from J, with 11 bases between. Written as DNA, the CDR3 is TGTGCCAGCCCAAAGAAACTCTACGAGCAGTACTTC. Translation gives CASPKKLYEQYF.

V and J are TRBV7-9 and TRBJ2-4, with 8 positions matching TRBD2. The CDR3 contains 16 residues. Germline V lookup: CDR1 SEHNR, CDR2 FQNEAQ (reference sequence). The ends lost 5 bases at V and 5 bases at J; junction bases unmatched: 11. The CDR3 reads CASSLKLAVRENIQYF. The CDR3 DNA reads as TGTGCCAGCAGCCTTAAACTAGCGGTGCGCGAAAACATTCAGTACTTC. The full variable domain, rest sourced from reference TRBV7-9 and TRBJ2-4, is DTGVSQNPRHKITKRGQNVTFRCDPISEHNRLYWYRQTLGQGPEFLTYFQNEAQLEKSRLLSDRFSAERPKGSFSTLEIQRTEQGDSAMYLCASSLKLAVRENIQYFGAGTRLSVL.

CDR3 DNA: TGTGCCTGGAGAGTGGCGGGTGCTAACTATGGCTACACCTTC. Translated, it gives CAWRVAGANYGYTF. The V and J genes are TRBV30 and TRBJ1-2; D call uncertain. Germline assignment: CDR1 GTSNPN and CDR2 SVGIG (reference sequence). This CDR3 is 14 amino acids long. V was pared by 3 bases and J by 0 bases, with 11 bases between.

J is TRBJ2-5 and V is TRBV7-9, with TRBD2 matching 10 bases. There are 17 residues in the CDR3. With 5 bases clipped from V and 6 bases from J, the junction kept 15 bases outside the gene matches. Germline V gene lookup returns CDR1 SEHNR and CDR2 FQNEAQ (reference sequence). CDR3 in DNA: TGTGCCAGCAGCCGGAAGATAAGCGGGAGGGCCGGTAAGACCCAGTACTTC. This encodes CASSRKISGRAGKTQYF. Full variable domain (missing parts from reference TRBV7-9 and TRBJ2-5): DTGVSQNPRHKITKRGQNVTFRCDPISEHNRLYWYRQTLGQGPEFLTYFQNEAQLEKSRLLSDRFSAERPKGSFSTLEIQRTEQGDSAMYLCASSRKISGRAGKTQYFGPGTRLLVL.

CDR3 DNA: TGTGCCAGCAGATTCACAGGGTTATCCTACGAGCAGTACTTC. This codes for CASRFTGLSYEQYF. V usage is TRBV2 and J usage is TRBJ2-7; D may be TRBD1 (6 bases). V was shortened by 6 bases and J by 1 base, with 13 bases between the two germline ends. The CDR3 extends over 14 amino acids. Per germline, CDR1 SNHLY and CDR2 FYNNEI.

This rearrangement joins TRBV29-1 to TRBJ1-2; D is uncertain. Germline V lookup: CDR1 SQVTM, CDR2 ANQGSEA. The germline V and J ends were trimmed by 3 bases and 0 bases, with 8 bases remaining between them. The CDR3 runs to 13 residues. CDR3 sequence: CSVEVRTNYGYTF. CDR3 coding DNA: TGCAGCGTTGAGGTTCGAACTAACTATGGCTACACCTTC.

The chain uses TRBV11-1 and TRBJ1-2; possibly TRBD1 for D (6 bases). Germline CDR1 reads SGHAT; CDR2 reads FQDESV (reference sequence). The CDR3 totals 14 residues. Trimming stripped 5 bases from V and 4 bases from J, with 14 bases between. The CDR3 region has the DNA TGTGCCAGCAGCACGAAGGTCAGGGGCTATGGCTACACCTTC. Translating gives CASSTKVRGYGYTF.

The V call is TRBV5-1, the J call TRBJ2-1, with TRBD2 identical over 13 bases. The CDR3 loop spans 15 amino acids. V dropped 4 bases and J dropped 8; count of bases not matched to a gene: 6. Germline CDR1 reads SGHRS; CDR2 reads YFSETQ. The CDR3 loop reads CASSTGTSGNHEQFF. DNA for the CDR3: TGCGCCAGCAGCACCGGGACTAGCGGGAATCATGAGCAGTTCTTC.

The chain is built from TRBV5-1 and TRBJ2-7, with 9 bases that match TRBD2. The CDR3 has 14 amino acids. CDR1 SGHRS and CDR2 YFSETQ come from the germline V gene. V was clipped by 4 bases and J by 6 bases; unmatched bases: 8. The CDR3 region is CASSPVAGAGEQYF. The CDR3 region has the DNA TGCGCCAGCAGCCCAGTAGCGGGAGCTGGCGAGCAGTACTTC.

This clone was observed a few times. J is TRBJ1-2 and V is TRBV27, with D perhaps matching TRBD1 (6 bases). V was cut by 6 bases and J by 4 bases, with 12 bases left in between. This CDR3 has 13 residues. Per germline, CDR1 MNHEY and CDR2 SMNVEV (reference sequence). The CDR3 DNA follows: TGTGCCAGCAGGGACAGTGGCTTCTATGGCTACACCTTC. It translates to CASRDSGFYGYTF.

The chain uses TRBV7-3 and TRBJ2-5; D perhaps matches TRBD2 (6 bases). CDR1 and CDR2 (germline): SGHTA, FQGTGA. Trimming removed 4 bases from V and 1 base from J, with 13 bases in between. CDR3 size: 15 residues. CDR3 protein: CASSSTGGTQETQYF. The CDR3 DNA is TGTGCCAGCAGCTCCACCGGCGGGACCCAAGAGACCCAGTACTTC.

In this sample, this clone turned up once. This chain connects TRBV18 to TRBJ1-1, with no clear D. The V and J ends lost 0 bases and 7 bases respectively, with 6 bases between them. Germline-derived CDR1 and CDR2 are KGHSH and LQKENI. The CDR3 is made up of 12 amino acids. The CDR3 here is CASSPPESEAFF. CDR3 nucleotide sequence: TGTGCCAGCTCACCACCGGAGAGTGAAGCTTTCTTT.

The rearrangement uses TRBV27 and TRBJ2-3, with 10 bases aligning to TRBD2. This CDR3 spans 16 amino acids. V dropped 2 bases and J dropped 5; count of bases not matched to a gene: 7. The germline CDR1 and CDR2 sequences are MNHEY and SMNVEV (reference sequence). The CDR3 nucleotides are TGTGCCAGCAGTTTAAGGTCAGCGGGAGGGGTAGATACGCAGTATTTT. Translating gives CASSLRSAGGVDTQYF.

The chain recombines TRBV4-2 with TRBJ1-1, with 7 bases matching TRBD1. Germline CDR1 LGHNA, CDR2 YNFKEQ. V shed 4 bases, J shed 0 bases, and the junction held 17 bases outside the gene matches. CDR3 size: 19 residues. CDR3 loop: CASSRVKDRLSTLNTEAFF. The CDR3 DNA reads as TGTGCCAGCAGCCGCGTTAAGGACAGGCTCTCAACTTTGAACACTGAAGCTTTCTTT.

The DNA of the CDR3 is TGTGCCATCAGTGAGGACAGGGGAGGAGGCTATGGCTACACCTTC. Its protein is CAISEDRGGGYGYTF. V usage is TRBV10-3 and J usage is TRBJ1-2; 8 bases are a match to TRBD1. The V gene's germline CDR1 is ENHRY and CDR2 SYGVKD. This CDR3 comprises 15 residues. The V segment lost 2 bases and the J segment 4 bases; nucleotides outside the gene matches: 6.

This chain uses TRBV4-3 with TRBJ2-2; TRBD1 aligns across 9 bases. V lost 9 bases to trimming and J lost 6 bases; unmatched junction nucleotides: 5. The germline V gene has CDR1 LGHNA and CDR2 YSLEER. The CDR3 has 13 residues. CDR3 DNA: TGCGCCAGTCGGGACAGGGCCGCCGGGGAGCTGTTTTTT. Translated, it gives CASRDRAAGELFF.

This chain connects TRBV6-5 to TRBJ2-5; the match to TRBD1 covers 7 bases. Germline loops: CDR1 MNHEY, CDR2 SVGAGI. The CDR3 length is 12 residues. Trimming took 7 bases from V and 4 from J; bases not matched to a gene: 3. DNA of the CDR3: TGTGCCAGCACTAACAGGGGAGAGACCCAGTACTTC. Translated, it gives CASTNRGETQYF.